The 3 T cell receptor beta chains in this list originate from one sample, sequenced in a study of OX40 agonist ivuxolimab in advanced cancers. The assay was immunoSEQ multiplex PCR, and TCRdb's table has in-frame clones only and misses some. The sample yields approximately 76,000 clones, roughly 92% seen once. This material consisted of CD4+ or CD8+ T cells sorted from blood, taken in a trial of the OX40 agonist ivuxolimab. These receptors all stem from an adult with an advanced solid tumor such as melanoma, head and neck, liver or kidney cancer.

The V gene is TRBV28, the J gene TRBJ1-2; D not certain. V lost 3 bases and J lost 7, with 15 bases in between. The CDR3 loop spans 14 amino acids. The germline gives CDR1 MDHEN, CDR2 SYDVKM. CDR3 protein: CASSFPNDKGGYTF. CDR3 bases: TGTGCCAGCAGTTTCCCGAACGACAAGGGTGGCTACACCTTC.

The CDR3 here is CASSVGGYSGNTIYF. CDR3 DNA: TGTGCCAGCAGCGTAGGGGGGTACTCTGGAAACACCATATATTTT. This chain joins TRBV9 and TRBJ1-3, with D possibly being TRBD1 (5 bases). The CDR3 is made up of 15 amino acids. V lost 0 bases to trimming and J lost 0 bases, with 7 bases between them. Germline V gene sequence: CDR1 SGDLS, CDR2 YYNGEE.

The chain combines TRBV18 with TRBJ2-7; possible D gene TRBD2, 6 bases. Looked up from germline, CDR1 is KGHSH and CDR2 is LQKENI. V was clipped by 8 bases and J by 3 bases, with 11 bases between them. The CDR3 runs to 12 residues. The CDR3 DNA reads TGTGCCAGCCGGGAGATTAACTACGAGCAGTACTTC. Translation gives CASREINYEQYF.